This T cell receptor beta chain stems from a study of blood T cell repertoires in COVID-19. Deletions cut 3 bases from V and 10 bases from J, with 13 bases between. CDR1 and CDR2 from the germline V gene are SGHAT and FQNNGV. The CDR3 sequence is 14 residues long. This clone appeared once. Enrolled during active infection, Seattle patients were then followed longitudinally. In the authors' workflow: Nucleated cell counts were estimated from reference gene primer amplification. Clones were read by immunoSEQ multiplex PCR, and TCRdb kept only the in-frame ones, dropping some. Clone size and V and J calls were adopted from that table, with D and trimming inferred from the DNA. The sample records about 350,000 clones, around nine tenths being singletons.

Material: peripheral blood. The clonotype comes from a woman between 65 and 79 years old with COVID-19, enrolled during active disease. The V and J genes are TRBV11-2 and TRBJ1-6; no firm D call. The CDR3 sequence is CASSFEGRSSPLHF. In DNA, the CDR3 is TGTGCCAGCAGCTTTGAGGGTCGGAGCTCACCCCTCCACTTT. The whole variable domain, remainder taken from reference TRBV11-2 and TRBJ1-6, is EAGVAQSPRYKIIEKRQSVAFWCNPISGHATLYWYQQILGQGPKLLIQFQNNGVVDDSQLPKDRFSAERLKGVDSTLKIQPAKLEDSAVYLCASSFEGRSSPLHFGNGTRLTVT.